This T cell receptor (beta chain) was observed in a study of blood T cell repertoires in COVID-19. Using immunoSEQ multiplex PCR, the repertoire was profiled, and TCRdb retains in-frame clones only, with some absent. The sample holds roughly 570,000 clones; less than 90% are singletons and the top ten take under 8.5%. This CDR3 has 15 amino acids. Deletions cut 0 bases from V and 0 bases from J, with 7 bases between. The V gene's germline CDR1 is MGHRA and CDR2 YSYEKL. The receptor was derived from a woman aged 45-65 years with COVID-19, enrolled during active disease. This chain joins TRBV4-1 and TRBJ2-3, with D perhaps TRBD1 (6 bases). The specimen was peripheral blood. The CDR3 region has the DNA TGCGCCAGCAGCCAAGAAACAGGGAGCACAGATACGCAGTATTTT. Amino acids: CASSQETGSTDTQYF.